The sequence of this T cell receptor (beta chain) was determined in a study of cytomegalovirus exposure and HLA in healthy donors. Overall study results and limits: Presence/absence results assume similar sequencing depth per donor, which may not hold. In a later analysis, HLA-associated beta chains showed higher expansion and lower generation probabilities than comparable chains. A missense DCLRE1C variant was associated with V- and J-gene trimming of TCR beta chains in a later analysis, and an independent cohort replicated the association.

Use of 60 Vbeta and 13 Jbeta primers characterized the PCR. Generated by immunoSEQ multiplex PCR, the TCRdb table keeps only in-frame clones and is missing some. The table has about 94,000 clones, less than 8% seen once. Concerning this clone: The antigen is unknown.

V was shortened by 0 bases and J by 7 bases, with 14 bases between the two germline ends. This CDR3 region has 16 residues. CDR1 and CDR2 (germline): SGHRS, YFSETQ. The sequence was obtained from a middle-aged man in good health and CMV-seronegative. The sequencing sample was made of PBMCs. The chain joins TRBV5-1 to TRBJ1-6, with a possible D match to TRBD1 (6 bases). DNA of the CDR3: TGCGCCAGCAGCTTGGCAGGGGTCCGCTGGAATTCACCCCTCCACTTT. Translated, it gives CASSLAGVRWNSPLHF.